This T cell receptor beta chain originates from a study of shared clonotypes between healthy human individuals. Study-level background: CD8 memory received one plate per donor, CD8 naive two, CD4 memory three and CD4 naive three.

V was cut by 6 bases and J by 0 bases, with 9 bases left in between. There are 13 residues in the CDR3. CDR1 and CDR2 (germline): MDHEN, SYDVKM. Repertoires were generated with immunoSEQ multiplex PCR, while TCRdb's copy carries only in-frame clones and drops some. The sample carries about 1.1 million clones, about 80% recorded once. Overall study results and limits: Naive subsets tended to show greater estimated richness than memory subsets.

This clone was detected a few times. No antigen is known for it. Sequences were obtained from memory CD4+ T cells from PBMCs. Specified subset: CD45RA-negative fraction. This chain joins TRBV28 and TRBJ2-7, with D tentatively TRBD1 (6 bases). The receptor was derived from a man between 18 and 35 years old in good health. Some clones in this sample may be carry-over from other donors' samples. The CDR3 is CASRGHNSYEQYF. CDR3 sequence (DNA): TGTGCCAGCAGGGGACATAACTCCTACGAGCAGTACTTC.